The sequence of this TCR beta chain was determined in a study of blood T cell repertoires in COVID-19. Overall study: The origin of the acute and convalescent COVID-19 samples was the United States, Italy and Spain.

This table comes from immunoSEQ multiplex PCR, and its TCRdb copy is limited to in-frame clones, with some not included. The sample lists about 190,000 clones; 89% were seen once. Specimen: peripheral blood. The TCR sequence derives from a middle-aged man with acute or convalescent COVID-19.

The CDR3, as DNA: TGTGCCAGCAGTTACACACTGGGGGGTCAGCCCCAGCATTTT. This encodes CASSYTLGGQPQHF. The rearrangement uses TRBV6-6 and TRBJ1-5; D might be TRBD1 (5 bases). The germline V and J ends were trimmed by 2 bases and 6 bases, with 11 bases remaining between them. Germline V gene lookup returns CDR1 MNHNY and CDR2 SVGAGI (reference sequence). The CDR3 is made up of 14 amino acids.